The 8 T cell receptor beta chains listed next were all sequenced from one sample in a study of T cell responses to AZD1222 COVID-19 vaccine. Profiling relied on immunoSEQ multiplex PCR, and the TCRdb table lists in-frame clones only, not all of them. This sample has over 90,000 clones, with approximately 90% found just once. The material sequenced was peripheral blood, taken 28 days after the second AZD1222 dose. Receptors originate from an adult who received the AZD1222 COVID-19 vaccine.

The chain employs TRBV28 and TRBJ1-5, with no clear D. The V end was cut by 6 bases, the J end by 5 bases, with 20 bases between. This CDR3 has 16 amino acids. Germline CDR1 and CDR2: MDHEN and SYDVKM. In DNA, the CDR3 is TGTGCCAGCAGCCTCTTAAGCCTTGTACACGATCAGCCCCAGCATTTT. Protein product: CASSLLSLVHDQPQHF.

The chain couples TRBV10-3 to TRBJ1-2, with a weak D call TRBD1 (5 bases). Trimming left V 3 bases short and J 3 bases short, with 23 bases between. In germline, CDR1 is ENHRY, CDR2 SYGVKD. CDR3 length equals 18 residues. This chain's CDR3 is CAISDRPWIEEGDYGYTF. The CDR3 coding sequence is TGTGCCATCAGTGATCGTCCGTGGATAGAAGAAGGGGACTATGGCTACACCTTC.

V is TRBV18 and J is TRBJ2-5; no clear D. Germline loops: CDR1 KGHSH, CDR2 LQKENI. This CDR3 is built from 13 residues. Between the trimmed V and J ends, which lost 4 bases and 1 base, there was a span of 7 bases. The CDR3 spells CASSQGFQETQYF. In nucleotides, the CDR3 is TGTGCCAGCTCACAGGGATTCCAAGAGACCCAGTACTTC.

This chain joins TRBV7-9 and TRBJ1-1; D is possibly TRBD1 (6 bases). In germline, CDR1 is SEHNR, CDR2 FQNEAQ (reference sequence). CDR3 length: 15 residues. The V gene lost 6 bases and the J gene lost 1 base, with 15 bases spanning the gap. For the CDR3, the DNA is TGTGCCAGCAGGCGGGACACCCCATGGAACACTGAAGCTTTCTTT. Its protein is CASRRDTPWNTEAFF.

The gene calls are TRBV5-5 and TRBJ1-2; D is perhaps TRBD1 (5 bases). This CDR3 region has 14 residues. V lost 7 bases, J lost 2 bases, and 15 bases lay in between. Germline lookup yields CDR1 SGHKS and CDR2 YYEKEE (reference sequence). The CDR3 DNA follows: TGTGCCAGCGGCTCGGCAGGGAACAACTATGGCTACACCTTC. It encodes CASGSAGNNYGYTF. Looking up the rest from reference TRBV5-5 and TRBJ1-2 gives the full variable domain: DAGVTQSPTHLIKTRGQQVTLRCSPISGHKSVSWYQQVLGQGPQFIFQYYEKEERGRGNFPDRFSARQFPNYSSELNVNALLLGDSALYLCASGSAGNNYGYTFGSGTRLTVV.

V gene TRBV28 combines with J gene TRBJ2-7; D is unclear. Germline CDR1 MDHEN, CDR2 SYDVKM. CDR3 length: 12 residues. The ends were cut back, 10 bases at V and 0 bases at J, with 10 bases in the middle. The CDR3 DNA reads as TGTGCCACCGTGGGGTACTCCTACGAGCAGTACTTC. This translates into CATVGYSYEQYF.

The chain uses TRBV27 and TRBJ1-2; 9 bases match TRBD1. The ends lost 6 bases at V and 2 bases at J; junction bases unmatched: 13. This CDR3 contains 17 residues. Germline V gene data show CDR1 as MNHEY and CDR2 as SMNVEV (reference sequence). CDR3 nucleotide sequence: TGTGCCAGCAGCCAGTTTAGGGGACAGGGCCCAAACTATGGCTACACCTTC. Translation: CASSQFRGQGPNYGYTF.

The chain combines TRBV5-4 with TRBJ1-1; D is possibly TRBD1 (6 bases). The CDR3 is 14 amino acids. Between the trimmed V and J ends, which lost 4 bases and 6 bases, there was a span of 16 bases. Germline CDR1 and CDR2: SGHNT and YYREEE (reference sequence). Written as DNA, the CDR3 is TGTGCCAGCAGCGTGGCTGGGGGGGCACCTGAAGCTTTCTTT. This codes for CASSVAGGAPEAFF. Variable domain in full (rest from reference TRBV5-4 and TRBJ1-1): ETGVTQSPTHLIKTRGQQVTLRCSSQSGHNTVSWYQQALGQGPQFIFQYYREEENGRGNFPPRFSGLQFPNYSSELNVNALELDDSALYLCASSVAGGAPEAFFGQGTRLTVV.